This is a list of T cell receptor beta chains from one sample in a study of T cells after yellow fever vaccination. TCRdb re-called the 5' RACE reads through MiXCR, storing one row per CDR3 protein. The sample gives a few hundred thousand distinct CDR3 sequences, about 19% of which show up once; over 15% is in the top ten. The specimen comprised PBMCs, sampled before the yellow fever booster vaccination. The receptors were gathered from a young man who received the YFV17D yellow fever vaccine. Each CDR3 is given with its conserved first and last residue. Each record gives: D gene, clone size, V gene, J gene, CDR3 protein, CDR3 DNA. The D gene is left open where the match is weak. Some rows have no size entry. The others give once, few or many, or a class for an expanded clone.

d_call: TRBD1; clone_size: .; v_call: TRBV4-3; j_call: TRBJ1-1; cdr3_aa: CASSQETGFDEAFF; cdr3_nt: TGCGCCAGCAGCCAGGAGACAGGGTTTGATGAAGCTTTCTTT
d_call: TRBD1; clone_size: .; v_call: TRBV5-1; j_call: TRBJ2-5; cdr3_aa: CASSLGAGPRQGETQYF; cdr3_nt: TGCGCCAGCAGCTTGGGAGCCGGACCACGACAGGGAGAGACCCAGTACTTC
d_call: TRBD2; clone_size: many; v_call: TRBV6-1; j_call: TRBJ2-1; cdr3_aa: CASSGLAGYNEQFF; cdr3_nt: TGTGCCAGCAGTGGACTAGCGGGGTACAATGAGCAGTTCTTC
d_call: .; clone_size: few; v_call: TRBV6-5; j_call: TRBJ1-4; cdr3_aa: CASSLSGDNEKLFF; cdr3_nt: TGTGCCAGCAGTTTATCAGGGGATAATGAAAAACTGTTTTTT
d_call: TRBD2; clone_size: .; v_call: TRBV6-6; j_call: TRBJ2-2; cdr3_aa: CASKASGGAATGELFF; cdr3_nt: TGTGCCAGCAAGGCTAGCGGGGGGGCGGCCACCGGGGAGCTGTTTTTT
d_call: .; clone_size: many; v_call: TRBV4-2; j_call: TRBJ2-7; cdr3_aa: CASSQAGDGYEQYF; cdr3_nt: TGTGCCAGCAGCCAAGCCGGGGATGGATACGAGCAGTACTTC
d_call: .; clone_size: few; v_call: TRBV10-3; j_call: TRBJ1-3; cdr3_aa: CAIRSQSYPGNTIYF; cdr3_nt: TGTGCCATCAGGAGCCAGTCCTACCCTGGAAACACCATATATTTT
d_call: .; clone_size: .; v_call: TRBV21-1; j_call: TRBJ2-7; cdr3_aa: CARERRTAPDEQYF; cdr3_nt: TGTGCCAGGGAAAGACGGACGGCCCCAGACGAGCAGTACTTC
d_call: .; clone_size: .; v_call: TRBV5-1; j_call: TRBJ1-1; cdr3_aa: CASRLQGEATEAFF; cdr3_nt: TGCGCCAGCAGACTTCAGGGAGAGGCCACTGAAGCTTTCTTT
d_call: .; clone_size: few; v_call: TRBV5-1; j_call: TRBJ1-2; cdr3_aa: CASRPLINYGYTF; cdr3_nt: TGCGCCAGCCGACCCCTTATAAACTATGGCTACACCTTC
d_call: .; clone_size: few; v_call: TRBV4-2; j_call: TRBJ1-2; cdr3_aa: CASFDRNYGYTF; cdr3_nt: TGTGCCAGCTTTGACAGGAACTATGGCTACACCTTC
d_call: .; clone_size: .; v_call: TRBV29-1; j_call: TRBJ2-5; cdr3_aa: CSAKTETQYF; cdr3_nt: TGCAGCGCGAAAACAGAGACCCAGTACTTC
d_call: .; clone_size: .; v_call: TRBV6-6; j_call: TRBJ2-3; cdr3_aa: CASSPTLGQSTDTQYF; cdr3_nt: TGTGCCAGCAGTCCAACTCTGGGGCAGAGCACAGATACGCAGTATTTT
d_call: .; clone_size: .; v_call: TRBV29-1; j_call: TRBJ1-1; cdr3_aa: CSVPSVSYTEAFF; cdr3_nt: TGCAGCGTTCCAAGTGTGAGTTACACTGAAGCTTTCTTT
d_call: .; clone_size: few; v_call: TRBV5-1; j_call: TRBJ2-4; cdr3_aa: CASSLDPPGEVAKNIQYF; cdr3_nt: TGCGCCAGCAGCTTGGACCCCCCGGGCGAGGTAGCCAAAAACATTCAGTACTTC
d_call: .; clone_size: few; v_call: TRBV25-1; j_call: TRBJ1-1; cdr3_aa: CASSEYPGGKNTEAFF; cdr3_nt: TGTGCCAGCAGTGAATACCCGGGGGGCAAGAACACTGAAGCTTTCTTT
d_call: TRBD1; clone_size: .; v_call: TRBV24-1; j_call: TRBJ2-7; cdr3_aa: CATSSGTGVDDEQYF; cdr3_nt: TGTGCCACCAGTTCGGGGACAGGGGTAGACGACGAGCAGTACTTC
d_call: .; clone_size: .; v_call: TRBV6-2/TRBV6-3; j_call: TRBJ2-3; cdr3_aa: CASAVPYTQYF; cdr3_nt: TGTGCCAGCGCGGTGCCGTATACGCAGTATTTT
d_call: .; clone_size: .; v_call: TRBV5-5; j_call: TRBJ2-5; cdr3_aa: CASSLIQGEIQETQYF; cdr3_nt: TGTGCCAGCAGCTTGATCCAAGGAGAGATACAAGAGACCCAGTACTTC
d_call: .; clone_size: .; v_call: TRBV27; j_call: TRBJ1-5; cdr3_aa: CASRNGASNQPQHF; cdr3_nt: TGTGCCAGCAGAAATGGGGCGAGCAATCAGCCCCAGCATTTT
d_call: TRBD1; clone_size: few; v_call: TRBV7-2; j_call: TRBJ2-2; cdr3_aa: CASSLASDRVATGELFF; cdr3_nt: TGTGCCAGCAGCTTAGCGAGTGACAGGGTGGCCACCGGGGAGCTGTTTTTT
d_call: .; clone_size: .; v_call: TRBV15; j_call: TRBJ1-2; cdr3_aa: CATSRDTESFYGYTF; cdr3_nt: TGTGCCACCAGCAGAGATACAGAGTCTTTCTATGGCTACACCTTC
d_call: .; clone_size: many; v_call: TRBV5-5; j_call: TRBJ2-7; cdr3_aa: CASSTTVSGDDEQYF; cdr3_nt: TGTGCCAGCAGCACAACCGTTTCGGGGGACGACGAGCAGTACTTC
d_call: TRBD1; clone_size: .; v_call: TRBV7-6; j_call: TRBJ1-3; cdr3_aa: CASRPTRTGISGNTIYF; cdr3_nt: TGTGCCAGCAGACCGACCCGGACAGGGATCTCTGGAAACACCATATATTTT
d_call: .; clone_size: .; v_call: TRBV7-3; j_call: TRBJ1-2; cdr3_aa: CASSLTSGYGYTF; cdr3_nt: TGTGCCAGCAGCTTAACTTCGGGATATGGCTACACCTTC
d_call: .; clone_size: many; v_call: TRBV24-1; j_call: TRBJ1-1; cdr3_aa: CATSAAVGTEAFF; cdr3_nt: TGTGCCACCAGTGCCGCGGTGGGCACTGAAGCTTTCTTT
d_call: TRBD1; clone_size: few; v_call: TRBV29-1; j_call: TRBJ2-7; cdr3_aa: CSATPGQTSYEQYF; cdr3_nt: TGCAGCGCGACCCCGGGACAGACGAGCTACGAGCAGTACTTC
d_call: .; clone_size: .; v_call: TRBV7-6; j_call: TRBJ2-3; cdr3_aa: CASSSEYGTDTQYF; cdr3_nt: TGTGCCAGCAGCTCCGAATACGGGACAGATACGCAGTATTTT
d_call: .; clone_size: once; v_call: TRBV2; j_call: TRBJ2-7; cdr3_aa: CASSAVWPFTYEQYF; cdr3_nt: TGTGCCAGCAGTGCGGTGTGGCCATTCACCTACGAGCAGTACTTC
d_call: .; clone_size: few; v_call: TRBV6-2/TRBV6-3; j_call: TRBJ1-2; cdr3_aa: CASSYSAGPYGYTF; cdr3_nt: TGTGCCAGCAGTTACTCGGCGGGACCCTATGGCTACACCTTC
d_call: .; clone_size: .; v_call: TRBV7-8; j_call: TRBJ2-1; cdr3_aa: CASSLAHGRGYNEQFF; cdr3_nt: TGTGCCAGCAGCTTAGCGCATGGCAGGGGCTACAATGAGCAGTTCTTC
d_call: .; clone_size: .; v_call: TRBV25-1; j_call: TRBJ1-2; cdr3_aa: CASSTARDGNINYGYTF; cdr3_nt: TGTGCCAGCAGTACGGCCCGGGACGGAAACATCAACTATGGCTACACCTTC
d_call: TRBD1; clone_size: .; v_call: TRBV5-4; j_call: TRBJ1-2; cdr3_aa: CASRAGTGAYGYTF; cdr3_nt: TGTGCCAGCAGGGCCGGGACAGGTGCCTATGGCTACACCTTC
d_call: TRBD1; clone_size: few; v_call: TRBV5-1; j_call: TRBJ1-4; cdr3_aa: CASRPGTGGEKLFF; cdr3_nt: TGCGCCAGCAGGCCCGGGACAGGCGGTGAAAAACTGTTTTTT
d_call: .; clone_size: .; v_call: TRBV7-3; j_call: TRBJ2-2; cdr3_aa: CASSPTGASTGELFF; cdr3_nt: TGTGCCAGCAGCCCTACGGGGGCAAGCACCGGGGAGCTGTTTTTT
d_call: TRBD2; clone_size: many; v_call: TRBV2; j_call: TRBJ2-1; cdr3_aa: CASSVSLLAGGYNEQFF; cdr3_nt: TGTGCCAGCAGTGTGTCCCTACTAGCGGGGGGGTACAATGAGCAGTTCTTC
d_call: .; clone_size: .; v_call: TRBV7-9; j_call: TRBJ2-3; cdr3_aa: CASSSPGAPDTQYF; cdr3_nt: TGTGCCAGCAGCTCCCCGGGGGCGCCAGATACGCAGTATTTT
d_call: .; clone_size: .; v_call: TRBV20-1; j_call: TRBJ1-5; cdr3_aa: CSASRNEQPQHF; cdr3_nt: TGCAGTGCTAGTAGGAACGAACAGCCCCAGCATTTT
d_call: .; clone_size: many; v_call: TRBV6-2/TRBV6-3; j_call: TRBJ2-1; cdr3_aa: CASSYRGRREQFF; cdr3_nt: TGTGCCAGCAGCTACCGGGGGCGTCGAGAGCAGTTCTTC
d_call: TRBD2; clone_size: .; v_call: TRBV2; j_call: TRBJ2-1; cdr3_aa: CASIAGGPNEQFF; cdr3_nt: TGTGCCAGCATTGCGGGGGGGCCCAATGAGCAGTTCTTC
d_call: TRBD2; clone_size: .; v_call: TRBV14; j_call: TRBJ2-3; cdr3_aa: CASRTSGGFGNTQYF; cdr3_nt: TGTGCCAGCAGGACTAGCGGGGGATTCGGGAATACGCAGTATTTT
d_call: TRBD2; clone_size: .; v_call: TRBV5-1; j_call: TRBJ2-5; cdr3_aa: CASSLIQAGGHGTQYF; cdr3_nt: TGCGCCAGCAGCTTGATCCAAGCGGGGGGCCACGGGACCCAGTACTTC
d_call: TRBD1; clone_size: many; v_call: TRBV20-1; j_call: TRBJ1-3; cdr3_aa: CSAQQGAGGNTIYF; cdr3_nt: TGCAGTGCTCAACAGGGGGCAGGAGGAAACACCATATATTTT
d_call: TRBD2; clone_size: few; v_call: TRBV7-2; j_call: TRBJ2-1; cdr3_aa: CASSLWTSGVAYNEQFF; cdr3_nt: TGTGCCAGCAGCTTATGGACTAGCGGGGTGGCCTACAATGAGCAGTTCTTC
d_call: .; clone_size: .; v_call: TRBV20-1; j_call: TRBJ1-5; cdr3_aa: CSANRPGWNQPQHF; cdr3_nt: TGCAGTGCCAACCGCCCGGGATGGAACCAGCCCCAGCATTTT
d_call: TRBD1; clone_size: few; v_call: TRBV20-1; j_call: TRBJ2-7; cdr3_aa: CSVQTGQGADEQYF; cdr3_nt: TGCAGTGTTCAAACGGGACAGGGGGCAGACGAGCAGTACTTC
d_call: .; clone_size: .; v_call: TRBV6-5; j_call: TRBJ1-2; cdr3_aa: CASVHPGYGYTF; cdr3_nt: TGTGCCAGCGTCCACCCAGGCTATGGCTACACCTTC
d_call: .; clone_size: .; v_call: TRBV7-9; j_call: TRBJ1-3; cdr3_aa: CASRGRRRISGNTIYF; cdr3_nt: TGTGCCAGCAGGGGTCGGAGACGGATCTCTGGAAACACCATATATTTT
d_call: .; clone_size: few; v_call: TRBV10-3; j_call: TRBJ1-3; cdr3_aa: CAISESIGVSSGNTIYF; cdr3_nt: TGTGCCATCAGTGAGTCGATTGGGGTGTCTTCTGGAAACACCATATATTTT
d_call: .; clone_size: .; v_call: TRBV3-1; j_call: TRBJ2-7; cdr3_aa: CASSQEGARASYEQYF; cdr3_nt: TGTGCCAGCAGCCAAGAGGGAGCCAGGGCGAGTTACGAGCAGTACTTC
d_call: .; clone_size: .; v_call: TRBV20-1; j_call: TRBJ2-3; cdr3_aa: CSARTAHGTDTQYF; cdr3_nt: TGCAGTGCTAGAACAGCACATGGCACAGATACGCAGTATTTT
d_call: .; clone_size: .; v_call: TRBV29-1; j_call: TRBJ1-4; cdr3_aa: CSVKTARGEKLFF; cdr3_nt: TGCAGCGTTAAGACGGCCAGGGGCGAAAAACTGTTTTTT
d_call: .; clone_size: .; v_call: TRBV30; j_call: TRBJ2-7; cdr3_aa: CAWRETEYYEQYF; cdr3_nt: TGTGCCTGGAGGGAGACAGAATATTACGAGCAGTACTTC
d_call: TRBD1; clone_size: few; v_call: TRBV7-2; j_call: TRBJ1-3; cdr3_aa: CASRTRTGTGNTIYF; cdr3_nt: TGTGCCAGCAGGACCCGGACAGGGACTGGAAACACCATATATTTT
d_call: .; clone_size: .; v_call: TRBV7-2; j_call: TRBJ2-2; cdr3_aa: CASSMEYTGELFF; cdr3_nt: TGTGCCAGCAGCATGGAATACACCGGGGAGCTGTTTTTT
d_call: TRBD2; clone_size: few; v_call: TRBV4-1; j_call: TRBJ2-5; cdr3_aa: CASSNGLAGDETQYF; cdr3_nt: TGCGCCAGCAGCAATGGACTAGCGGGGGATGAGACCCAGTACTTC
d_call: .; clone_size: .; v_call: TRBV12-3/TRBV12-4; j_call: TRBJ2-6; cdr3_aa: CASSPLGSSGANVLTF; cdr3_nt: TGTGCCAGCAGCCCCCTGGGGAGTTCTGGGGCCAACGTCCTGACTTTC
d_call: .; clone_size: few; v_call: TRBV9; j_call: TRBJ1-2; cdr3_aa: CASSDLRDGYTF; cdr3_nt: TGTGCCAGCAGCGACCTACGCGATGGCTACACCTTC
d_call: .; clone_size: few; v_call: TRBV5-4; j_call: TRBJ1-2; cdr3_aa: CASSFRTDYGYTF; cdr3_nt: TGTGCCAGCAGCTTTAGGACAGATTATGGCTACACCTTC
d_call: .; clone_size: .; v_call: TRBV12-5; j_call: TRBJ2-3; cdr3_aa: CASGSNRDDRQYF; cdr3_nt: TGTGCTAGTGGCTCCAACCGGGACGATAGACAGTATTTT